These 4 T cell receptor beta chains were all obtained from the same sample, sequenced in a study of shared T cell receptors in the human thymus. Clones were sequenced by immunoSEQ multiplex PCR, and TCRdb holds only the in-frame ones, with some missing. The sample has some 700,000 clones, approximately 90% seen once; the top ten hold 0.0095% to 0.012%. The sample was also reused in another study, on human thymus T cells.

Sequencing was carried out using thymocytes. Receptors originate from a boy under three years old with a congenital heart defect.

Notes on this clone: This sample includes further DNA sequences coding for the same CDR3. The rearrangement joins TRBV5-1 to TRBJ2-1, with 10 bases that match TRBD2. The CDR3 has 13 residues. V shed 0 bases and J 10 bases; nucleotides not matched to a gene: 1. Per the germline V gene, CDR1 is SGHRS and CDR2 is YFSETQ. CDR3 nucleotide sequence: TGCGCCAGCAGCTTGGGGACTAGCGGAGAGCAGTTCTTC. It translates to CASSLGTSGEQFF.

The chain recombines TRBV6-1 with TRBJ1-5; no reliable D call. Trimming left V 8 bases short and J 5 bases short, with 10 bases between. Germline V gene data show CDR1 as MNHNS and CDR2 as SASEGT. This CDR3 has 12 residues. The DNA of the CDR3 is TGTGCCAGCCGGCGGTCCGATCAGCCCCAGCATTTT. Translating gives CASRRSDQPQHF.

This clone occurred a few times. DNA for the CDR3: TGTGCCAGCAGCAAAGCCGGGATGGGGCAGTACTTC. This encodes CASSKAGMGQYF. The chain employs TRBV21-1 and TRBJ2-7; the tabulated D call, TRBD2, remains unverified against the DNA. TRBV21-1 is a recognized pseudogene. This CDR3 comprises 12 residues.

This clone was seen more than once but under ten times. The sample contains more than one DNA sequence encoding this CDR3. The chain combines TRBV27 with TRBJ1-1, with D perhaps TRBD1 (5 bases). CDR1 is MNHEY and CDR2 is SMNVEV in the germline V gene (reference sequence). The germline V and J ends were trimmed by 2 bases and 1 base, with 5 bases remaining between them. CDR3 length: 13 residues. This CDR3 reads CASSLRGNTEAFF. DNA for the CDR3: TGTGCCAGCAGTTTAAGGGGGAACACTGAAGCTTTCTTT.